These T cell receptor beta chains were read from a single sample in a study of control samples from healthy donors and cancer patients. Sequencing was performed with immunoSEQ multiplex PCR; in TCRdb, only in-frame clones are kept and a portion is missing. This sample carries around 120,000 clones, about 94% of them seen once, and the ten largest clones take 3.6%. The sequenced sample consisted of blood. These TCRs come from a man aged 30 to 39 in good health. Both conserved end residues are part of each CDR3. D genes are given only for firm matches. The size of a clone is reported for some rows only, either as once, few or many, or as a class for expanded clones.

CDR3aa	CDR3nt	d_gene	abundance	j_gene	v_gene
CASRDSGWAYEQYF	TGTGCCAGCAGGGATAGTGGGTGGGCCTACGAGCAGTACTTC	-	-	TRBJ2-7	TRBV27
CASSLAGGSTDTQYF	TGTGCCAGCAGCCTAGCGGGGGGGAGCACAGATACGCAGTATTTT	TRBD2	-	TRBJ2-3	TRBV6-2/TRBV6-3
CASSLLGWPYEQYF	TGTGCCAGCAGCTTGCTTGGCTGGCCCTACGAGCAGTACTTC	-	-	TRBJ2-7	TRBV5-5
CASSVGPLTGGYEQYF	TGTGCCAGCAGCGTAGGCCCCCTCACAGGGGGCTACGAGCAGTACTTC	TRBD1	-	TRBJ2-7	TRBV9
CASSLKTGLPNTGELFF	TGTGCCAGCAGTTTGAAGACAGGGTTGCCGAACACCGGGGAGCTGTTTTTT	TRBD1	-	TRBJ2-2	TRBV6-2/TRBV6-3
CASSLVEGSGEAFF	TGCGCCAGCAGCTTGGTAGAGGGGTCGGGTGAAGCTTTCTTT	-	-	TRBJ1-1	TRBV5-1
CASSPRIGQGPGTEAFF	TGCGCCAGCAGCCCTAGAATAGGTCAGGGGCCGGGCACTGAAGCTTTCTTT	-	-	TRBJ1-1	TRBV5-1
CASSITPGLRGQPQHF	TGTGCCAGTAGTATCACCCCGGGGTTGCGAGGTCAGCCCCAGCATTTT	-	-	TRBJ1-5	TRBV19
CASASGANEKLFF	TGTGCCAGTGCCTCGGGGGCTAATGAAAAACTGTTTTTT	-	-	TRBJ1-4	TRBV25-1
CASSQGTGLSNQPQHF	TGTGCCAGCAGCCAAGGGACAGGGTTAAGCAATCAGCCCCAGCATTTT	TRBD1	-	TRBJ1-5	TRBV3-1/TRBV3-2
CASSSSGQGGYGYTF	TGTGCCAGCAGCTCATCGGGACAGGGGGGCTATGGCTACACCTTC	TRBD1	-	TRBJ1-2	TRBV9
CASSQAQGPYEQYF	TGCGCCAGCAGCCAAGCACAGGGCCCCTACGAGCAGTACTTC	-	-	TRBJ2-7	TRBV4-3
CASSQEDFPNEKLFF	TGCGCCAGCAGCCAAGAGGACTTTCCTAATGAAAAACTGTTTTTT	-	-	TRBJ1-4	TRBV4-3
CASSLGGGANEKLFF	TGTGCCAGTAGTCTTGGTGGGGGGGCTAATGAAAAACTGTTTTTT	-	-	TRBJ1-4	TRBV19
CASSDDNEQFF	TGTGCCAGCAGCGACGACAATGAGCAGTTCTTC	-	once	TRBJ2-1	TRBV7-9
CASSLGPRGRGYSYGYTF	TGTGCCAGCAGCTTAGGCCCTCGGGGGAGAGGGTATAGCTATGGCTACACCTTC	-	-	TRBJ1-2	TRBV7-9
CASSALSLAGGVNEQYF	TGTGCCAGCAGCGCCCTGTCCCTAGCGGGGGGCGTCAACGAGCAGTACTTC	TRBD2	-	TRBJ2-7	TRBV9
CASSRRGSAHPTGELFF	TGTGCCAGCTCCCGGCGTGGGAGCGCACACCCAACCGGGGAGCTGTTTTTT	-	-	TRBJ2-2	TRBV18
CASSLQTSGPETQYF	TGTGCCAGCAGCTTACAGACTAGCGGTCCAGAGACCCAGTACTTC	TRBD2	-	TRBJ2-5	TRBV7-9
CAISESRGEAFF	TGTGCCATCAGTGAGTCGAGGGGGGAAGCTTTCTTT	-	-	TRBJ1-1	TRBV10-3
CASSRLTNEKLFF	TGCGCCAGCAGTCGGTTAACTAATGAAAAACTGTTTTTT	-	-	TRBJ1-4	TRBV5-1
CASIRGAGETQYF	TGTGCCAGCATCCGGGGGGCTGGTGAGACCCAGTACTTC	-	-	TRBJ2-5	TRBV6-5
CARPPENTIYF	TGTGCCAGACCCCCGGAAAACACCATATATTTT	-	-	TRBJ1-3	TRBV6-4
CASSLGGRAEAFF	TGTGCCAGCAGCTTAGGGGGGAGGGCTGAAGCTTTCTTT	-	-	TRBJ1-1	TRBV11-2
CASSVATGVSSPLHF	TGTGCCAGCAGCGTAGCTACGGGGGTAAGCTCACCCCTCCACTTT	-	-	TRBJ1-6	TRBV9
CASSEPGGSTEAFF	TGCGCCAGCAGTGAGCCCGGCGGGAGCACTGAAGCTTTCTTT	-	-	TRBJ1-1	TRBV10-2
CASIRGLGGAQHF	TGTGCCAGCATTAGGGGTTTAGGGGGAGCTCAGCATTTT	-	-	TRBJ1-5	TRBV6-1
CASSPKGQRTNEKLFF	TGTGCCAGCAGTCCGAAGGGACAGAGGACTAATGAAAAACTGTTTTTT	TRBD1	-	TRBJ1-4	TRBV27
CASSYSAVLNEQFF	TGTGCCAGCAGTTACTCGGCAGTCCTCAATGAGCAGTTCTTC	-	-	TRBJ2-1	TRBV6-2/TRBV6-3
CASSPNRNQPQHF	TGTGCCAGCAGCCCAAACAGGAATCAGCCCCAGCATTTT	-	-	TRBJ1-5	TRBV12-3/TRBV12-4
CASSYSSEQGYEQYF	TGTGCCAGCAGTTACTCTTCAGAACAGGGCTACGAGCAGTACTTC	-	-	TRBJ2-7	TRBV6-2/TRBV6-3